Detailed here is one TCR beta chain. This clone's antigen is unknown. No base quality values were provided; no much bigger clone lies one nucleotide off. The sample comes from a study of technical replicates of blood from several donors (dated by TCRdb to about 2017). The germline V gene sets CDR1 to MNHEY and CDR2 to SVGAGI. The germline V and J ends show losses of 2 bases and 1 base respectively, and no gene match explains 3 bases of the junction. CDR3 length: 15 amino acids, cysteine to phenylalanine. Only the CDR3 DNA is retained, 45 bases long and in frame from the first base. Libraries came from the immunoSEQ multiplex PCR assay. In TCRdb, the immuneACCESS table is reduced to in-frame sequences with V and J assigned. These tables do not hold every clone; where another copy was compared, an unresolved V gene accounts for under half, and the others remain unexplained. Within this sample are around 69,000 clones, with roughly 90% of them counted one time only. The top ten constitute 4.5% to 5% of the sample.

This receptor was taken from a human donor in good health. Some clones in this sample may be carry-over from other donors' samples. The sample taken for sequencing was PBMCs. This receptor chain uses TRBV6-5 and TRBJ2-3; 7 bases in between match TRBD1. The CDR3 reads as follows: CASSYRTGRTDTQYF. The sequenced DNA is TGTGCCAGCAGTTACAGGACAGGACGCACAGATACGCAGTATTTT.